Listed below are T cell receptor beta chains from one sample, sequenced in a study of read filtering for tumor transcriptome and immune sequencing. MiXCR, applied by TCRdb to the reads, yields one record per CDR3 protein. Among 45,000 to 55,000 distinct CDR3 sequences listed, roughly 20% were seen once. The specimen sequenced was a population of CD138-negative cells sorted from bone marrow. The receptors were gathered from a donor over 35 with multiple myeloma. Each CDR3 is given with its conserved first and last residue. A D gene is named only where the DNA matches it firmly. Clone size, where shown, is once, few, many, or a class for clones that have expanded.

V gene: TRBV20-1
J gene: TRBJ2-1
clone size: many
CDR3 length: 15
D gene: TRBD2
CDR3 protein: CSAPGLAGSYNEQFF
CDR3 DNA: TGCAGTGCTCCCGGACTAGCGGGCTCCTACAATGAGCAGTTCTTC

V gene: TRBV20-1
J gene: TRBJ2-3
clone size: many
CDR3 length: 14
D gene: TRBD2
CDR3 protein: CSAAVATSSDTQYF
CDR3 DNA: TGCAGTGCTGCCGTGGCGACTAGCTCAGATACGCAGTATTTT

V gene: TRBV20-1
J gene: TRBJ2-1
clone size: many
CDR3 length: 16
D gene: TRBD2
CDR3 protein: CSALILAAGSYNEQFF
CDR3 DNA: TGCAGTGCTCTGATCCTAGCGGCCGGGTCCTACAATGAGCAGTTCTTC

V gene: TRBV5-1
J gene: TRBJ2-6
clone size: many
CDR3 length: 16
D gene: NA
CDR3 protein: CASSLEAGAGANVLTF
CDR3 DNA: TGCGCCAGCAGCTTGGAGGCGGGGGCCGGGGCCAACGTCCTGACTTTC

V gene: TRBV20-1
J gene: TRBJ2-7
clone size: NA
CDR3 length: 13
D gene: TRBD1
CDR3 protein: CSALGQQAYEQYF
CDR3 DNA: TGCAGTGCCCTGGGACAGCAGGCCTACGAGCAGTACTTC

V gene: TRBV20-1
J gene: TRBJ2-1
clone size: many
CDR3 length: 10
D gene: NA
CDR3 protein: CSAPHNEQFF
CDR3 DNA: TGCAGTGCACCCCACAATGAGCAGTTCTTC

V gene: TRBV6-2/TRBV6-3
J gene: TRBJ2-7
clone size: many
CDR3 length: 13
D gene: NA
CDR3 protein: CASSYGQSYEQYF
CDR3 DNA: TGTGCCAGCAGTTACGGGCAGAGCTACGAGCAGTACTTC

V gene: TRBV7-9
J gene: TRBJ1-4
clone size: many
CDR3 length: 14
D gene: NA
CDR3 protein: CASSLSQANEKLFF
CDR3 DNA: TGTGCCAGCAGCTTAAGTCAGGCTAATGAAAAACTGTTTTTT

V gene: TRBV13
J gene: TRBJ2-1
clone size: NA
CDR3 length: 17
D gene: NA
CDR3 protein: CASSWGAGGPSCNEQFF
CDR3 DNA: TGTGCCAGCAGCTGGGGAGCGGGTGGGCCCTCCTGCAATGAGCAGTTCTTC

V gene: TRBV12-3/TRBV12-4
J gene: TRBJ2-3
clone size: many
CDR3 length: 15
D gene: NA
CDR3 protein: CASSQRVASTDTQYF
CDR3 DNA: TGTGCCAGCAGCCAGCGAGTAGCGAGCACAGATACGCAGTATTTT

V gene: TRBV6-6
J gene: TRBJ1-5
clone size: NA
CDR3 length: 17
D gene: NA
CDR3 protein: CASSYLRIEGDNQPQHF
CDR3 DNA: TGTGCCAGCAGTTATTTAAGGATTGAGGGTGACAATCAGCCCCAGCATTTT

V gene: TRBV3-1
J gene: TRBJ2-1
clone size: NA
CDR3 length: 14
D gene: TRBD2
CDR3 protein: CARSQSGGRSEQFF
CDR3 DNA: TGTGCCCGCAGCCAAAGCGGCGGGAGAAGTGAGCAGTTCTTC

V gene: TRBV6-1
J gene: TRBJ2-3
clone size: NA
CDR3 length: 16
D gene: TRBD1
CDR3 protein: CASSRDRGPGTDTQYF
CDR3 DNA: TGTGCCAGCAGTCGGGACAGGGGGCCGGGCACAGATACGCAGTATTTT

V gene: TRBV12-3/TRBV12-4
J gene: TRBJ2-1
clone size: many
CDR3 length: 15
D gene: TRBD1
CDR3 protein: CASSFFIGSGGEQFF
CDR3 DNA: TGTGCCAGCAGTTTTTTTATTGGGTCAGGGGGTGAGCAGTTCTTC

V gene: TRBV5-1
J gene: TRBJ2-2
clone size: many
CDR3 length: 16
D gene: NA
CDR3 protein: CASSLDGPVDTGELFF
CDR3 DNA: TGCGCCAGCAGCTTGGACGGGCCTGTGGACACCGGGGAGCTGTTTTTT

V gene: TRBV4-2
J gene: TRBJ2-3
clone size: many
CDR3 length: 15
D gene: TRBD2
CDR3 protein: CASSQVVAGGDTQYF
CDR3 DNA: TGTGCCAGCAGCCAAGTGGTAGCGGGAGGGGATACGCAGTATTTT

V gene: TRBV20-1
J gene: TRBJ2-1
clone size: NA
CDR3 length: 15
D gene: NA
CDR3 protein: CSARQDLNYYNERFF
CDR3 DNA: TGCAGTGCCAGACAAGATCTGAACTACTACAATGAGCGGTTCTTC

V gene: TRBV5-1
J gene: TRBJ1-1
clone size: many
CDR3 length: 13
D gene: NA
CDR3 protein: CASSPQMNTEAFF
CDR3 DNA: TGCGCCAGCAGCCCACAAATGAACACTGAAGCTTTCTTT

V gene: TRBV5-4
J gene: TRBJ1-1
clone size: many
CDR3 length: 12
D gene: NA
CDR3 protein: CASSPRNEGAFF
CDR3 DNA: TGTGCCAGCAGCCCCCGGAACGAAGGAGCTTTCTTT

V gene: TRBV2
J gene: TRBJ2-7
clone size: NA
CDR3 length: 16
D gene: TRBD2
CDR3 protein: CASRARRRGGGGEQYF
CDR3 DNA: TGTGCCAGCAGGGCCCGCCGACGGGGGGGAGGGGGCGAGCAGTACTTC

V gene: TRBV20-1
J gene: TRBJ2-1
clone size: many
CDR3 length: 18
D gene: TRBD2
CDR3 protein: CSARNPTSGRGIYNEQFF
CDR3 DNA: TGCAGTGCTAGAAACCCTACTAGCGGGAGGGGGATCTACAATGAGCAGTTCTTC

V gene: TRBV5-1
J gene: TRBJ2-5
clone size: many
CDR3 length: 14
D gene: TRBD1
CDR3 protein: CASRFEQGAETQYF
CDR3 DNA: TGCGCCAGCAGGTTTGAGCAGGGGGCGGAGACCCAGTACTTC

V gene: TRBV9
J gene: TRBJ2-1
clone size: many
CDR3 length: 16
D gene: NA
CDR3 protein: CASSVVSSGTYNEQFF
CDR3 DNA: TGTGCCAGCAGCGTAGTCAGTAGCGGAACCTACAATGAGCAGTTCTTC

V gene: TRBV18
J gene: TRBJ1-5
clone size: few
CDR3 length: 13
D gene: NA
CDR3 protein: CASSPGSNQPQHF
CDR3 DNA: TGTGCCAGCTCACCGGGCAGCAATCAGCCCCAGCATTTT

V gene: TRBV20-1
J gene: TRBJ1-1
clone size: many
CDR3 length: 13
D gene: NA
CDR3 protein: CSVPTRMNTEAFF
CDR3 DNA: TGCAGTGTTCCCACTCGGATGAACACTGAAGCTTTCTTT

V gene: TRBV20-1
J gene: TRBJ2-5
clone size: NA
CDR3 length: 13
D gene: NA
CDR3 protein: CSAQRLGQETQYF
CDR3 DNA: TGCAGTGCTCAGAGACTAGGCCAAGAGACCCAGTACTTC

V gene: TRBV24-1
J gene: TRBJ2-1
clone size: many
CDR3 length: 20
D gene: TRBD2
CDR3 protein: CATSGNPGLAGGSSYNEQFF
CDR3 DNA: TGTGCCACCAGTGGCAACCCGGGACTAGCGGGAGGGAGCTCCTACAATGAGCAGTTCTTC

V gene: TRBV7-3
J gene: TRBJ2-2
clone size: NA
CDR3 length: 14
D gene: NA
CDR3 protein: CAAASGPNTGELFF
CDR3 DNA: TGTGCAGCAGCTAGTGGGCCCAACACCGGGGAGCTGTTTTTT

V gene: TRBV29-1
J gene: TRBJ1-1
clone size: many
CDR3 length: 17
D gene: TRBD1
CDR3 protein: CSVDNRAVRRGHTEAFF
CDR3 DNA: TGCAGCGTTGATAACAGGGCCGTCCGAAGGGGGCACACTGAAGCTTTCTTT

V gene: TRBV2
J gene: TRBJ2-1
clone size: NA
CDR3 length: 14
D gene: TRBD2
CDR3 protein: CASSIWEGRSEQFF
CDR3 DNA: TGTGCCAGCAGTATTTGGGAGGGAAGGAGTGAGCAGTTCTTC

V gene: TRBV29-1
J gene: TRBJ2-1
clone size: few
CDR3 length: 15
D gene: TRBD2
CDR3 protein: CSAIRGASGINEQFF
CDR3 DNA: TGCAGCGCCATCCGAGGGGCTAGCGGGATCAATGAGCAGTTCTTC

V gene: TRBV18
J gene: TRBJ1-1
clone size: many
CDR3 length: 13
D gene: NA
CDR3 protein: CASSRDRYTEAFF
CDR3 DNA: TGTGCCAGCTCACGGGACCGGTACACTGAAGCTTTCTTT

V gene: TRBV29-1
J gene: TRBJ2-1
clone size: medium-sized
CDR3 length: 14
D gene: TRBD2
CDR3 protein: CSVGGASGSDEQFF
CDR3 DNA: TGCAGCGTTGGGGGGGCTAGCGGGAGTGACGAGCAGTTCTTC

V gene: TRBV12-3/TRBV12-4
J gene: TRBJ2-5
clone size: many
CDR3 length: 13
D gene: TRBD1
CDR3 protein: CASSPDREETQYF
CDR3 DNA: TGTGCCAGCAGCCCCGACAGGGAAGAGACCCAGTACTTC

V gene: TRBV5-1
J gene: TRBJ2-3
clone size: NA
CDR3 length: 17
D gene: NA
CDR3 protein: CASSLGGSGPSTDTQYF
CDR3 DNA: TGCGCCAGCAGCTTGGGGGGTAGCGGCCCTAGCACAGATACGCAGTATTTT

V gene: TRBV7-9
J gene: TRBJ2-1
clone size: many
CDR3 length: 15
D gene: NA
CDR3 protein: CASSPRTGNYNEQFF
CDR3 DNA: TGTGCCAGCAGCCCCAGGACGGGAAACTACAATGAGCAGTTCTTC

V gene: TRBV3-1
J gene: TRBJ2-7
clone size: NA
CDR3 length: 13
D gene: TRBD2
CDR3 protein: CASSSGSAYEQYF
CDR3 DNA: TGTGCCAGCAGTAGCGGGAGCGCCTACGAGCAGTACTTC

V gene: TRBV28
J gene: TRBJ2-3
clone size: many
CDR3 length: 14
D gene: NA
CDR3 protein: CASSLWGRTDTQYF
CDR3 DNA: TGTGCCAGCAGTTTATGGGGGAGAACAGATACGCAGTATTTT

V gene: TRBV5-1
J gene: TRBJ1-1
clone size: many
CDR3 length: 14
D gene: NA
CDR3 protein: CASSQPTGNTEAFF
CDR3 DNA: TGCGCCAGCAGCCAACCGACAGGGAACACTGAAGCTTTCTTT

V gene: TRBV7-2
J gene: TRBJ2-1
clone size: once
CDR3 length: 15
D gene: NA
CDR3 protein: CASRMGGPSHNEQFF
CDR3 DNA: TGCGCCAGCAGAATGGGGGGCCCATCCCACAATGAGCAGTTCTTC

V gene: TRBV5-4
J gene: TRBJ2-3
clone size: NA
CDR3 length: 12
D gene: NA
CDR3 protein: CASSLETDTQYF
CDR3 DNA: TGTGCCAGCAGCTTGGAGACAGATACGCAGTATTTT

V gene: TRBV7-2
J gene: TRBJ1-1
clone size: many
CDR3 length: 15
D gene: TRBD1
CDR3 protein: CASSSTGTENTEAFF
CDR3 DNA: TGTGCCAGCAGTAGCACCGGGACAGAGAACACTGAAGCTTTCTTT

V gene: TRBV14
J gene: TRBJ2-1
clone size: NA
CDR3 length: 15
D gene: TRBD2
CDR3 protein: CASTLGGTSTYEQFF
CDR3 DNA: TGTGCCAGCACTCTTGGCGGGACTAGTACGTATGAGCAGTTCTTC

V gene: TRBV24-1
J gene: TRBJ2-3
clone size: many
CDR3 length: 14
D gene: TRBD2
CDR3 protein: CATSGSGKLSTQYF
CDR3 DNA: TGTGCCACCAGTGGGAGCGGGAAACTGTCTACGCAGTATTTT